This section outlines one T cell receptor beta chain sequence together with its context. Antigen unknown. This sample is part of a study of T cell responses to AZD1222 COVID-19 vaccine. Study-wide results and limits: Repertoire sampling happened only post peak T cell response. Only 5 or 6 individuals given AZD1222 were seropositive at baseline. Epitopes outside B.1.351 and B.1.1.7 mutated regions reportedly drew nearly half of spike TCRs. Donors, mostly white British, included more females; clonal diversity was possibly underestimated.

The germline V gene encodes CDR1 MNHEY and CDR2 SMNVEV (reference sequence). The CDR3 has 15 residues. V lost 5 bases to trimming and J lost 4 bases, with 18 bases between them. Some clones are missing from TCRdb's copy, which holds only in-frame ones; the method was immunoSEQ multiplex PCR. The sample has about 140,000 clones, over 75% seen once. This TCR came from an adult in good health. The chain links TRBV27 to TRBJ2-7, with D perhaps TRBD2 (5 bases). Sequencing was performed on peripheral blood, taken on day 0 of AZD1222 vaccination. The CDR3 nucleotides read TGTGCCAGCAGTCACCTTCGGGATAGAGCTTACGAGCAGTACTTC. Amino acids: CASSHLRDRAYEQYF.